Below, 7 T cell receptor beta chains from the same sample are listed, as sequenced in a study of cytomegalovirus exposure and HLA in healthy donors. 60 Vbeta and 13 Jbeta primers were used in PCR. TCRdb's table, derived via immunoSEQ multiplex PCR, lists solely in-frame clones and lacks some. Of 200,000 to 250,000 clones listed, approximately 82% are singletons. The sample consisted of PBMCs. The source of these receptors is a woman between 40 and 55 years old in good health and CMV-seronegative.

The chain is built from TRBV6-1 and TRBJ2-7; maybe TRBD2 (5 bases). Trimming took 3 bases from V and 2 from J, leaving 20 bases between them. This CDR3 has 17 residues. CDR1 is MNHNS, CDR2 SASEGT, per germline. The CDR3 DNA sequence: TGTGCCAGCAGTGAGGGTCGAGGGCCACGGCCTCCCTACGAGCAGTACTTC. This sequence encodes CASSEGRGPRPPYEQYF.

The count of this clone is one. This CDR3 is CASSDLRAVGTEAFF. CDR3 nucleotides: TGTGCCAGCAGCGATCTCAGGGCGGTTGGCACTGAAGCTTTCTTT. The genes are TRBV2 and TRBJ1-1; the D gene is possibly TRBD1 (5 bases). CDR1 is SNHLY and CDR2 is FYNNEI in the germline V gene. The CDR3 is made up of 15 amino acids. Trimming shortened V by 6 bases and J by 4 bases, and 18 bases separated the two germline ends. Using reference TRBV2 and TRBJ1-1 for the parts outside the CDR3, the full variable domain is EPEVTQTPSHQVTQMGQEVILRCVPISNHLYFYWYRQILGQKVEFLVSFYNNEISEKSEIFDDQFSVERPDGSNFTLKIRSTKLEDSAMYFCASSDLRAVGTEAFFGQGTRLTVV.

The chain has TRBV19 and TRBJ1-5; possible D gene TRBD1, 6 bases. Deletions cut 4 bases from V and 5 bases from J, with 6 bases between. CDR1 and CDR2 (germline): LNHDA, SQIVND (reference sequence). This CDR3 has 12 amino acids. In nucleotides, the CDR3 is TGTGCCAGTAGTAGACAGGATCAGCCCCAGCATTTT. This encodes CASSRQDQPQHF.

V and J are TRBV29-1 and TRBJ1-2; D remains ambiguous. Between the trimmed V and J ends, which lost 3 bases and 0 bases, there was a span of 8 bases. This CDR3 region has 13 residues. Germline loops: CDR1 SQVTM, CDR2 ANQGSEA. The CDR3 reads CSVDGSANYGYTF. The CDR3 DNA sequence: TGCAGCGTTGACGGGTCGGCTAACTATGGCTACACCTTC. Full variable domain (remainder filled in from reference TRBV29-1 and TRBJ1-2): SAVISQKPSRDICQRGTSLTIQCQVDSQVTMMFWYRQQPGQSLTLIATANQGSEATYESGFVIDKFPISRPNLTFSTLTVSNMSPEDSSIYLCSVDGSANYGYTFGSGTRLTVV.

This clone appeared a single time. The chain couples TRBV30 to TRBJ1-1; 9 nucleotides line up with TRBD1. V gave up 3 bases and J gave up 5 bases; unmatched junction bases: 7. The CDR3 contains 14 residues. Germline V gives CDR1 GTSNPN, CDR2 SVGIG (reference sequence). The CDR3 DNA reads TGTGCCTGGAGCCCCGGACAGGGGTTGACTGAAGCTTTCTTT. Encoded protein: CAWSPGQGLTEAFF.

The V call is TRBV14, the J call TRBJ1-1; D is possibly TRBD1 (5 bases). The CDR3 loop spans 16 amino acids. V lost 5 bases, J lost 4 bases, and 20 bases lay in between. Germline loops: CDR1 SGHDN, CDR2 FVKESK. CDR3 sequence: CASSALTRAPGTEAFF. The CDR3 DNA reads TGTGCCAGCAGCGCACTTACCAGGGCTCCGGGCACTGAAGCTTTCTTT.

The chain recombines TRBV7-8 with TRBJ1-5; D is perhaps TRBD1 (5 bases). V was pared by 2 bases and J by 6 bases, with 17 bases between. The CDR3 spans 16 residues. Germline values: CDR1 SGHVS, CDR2 FQNEAQ. The CDR3 bases are TGTGCCAGCAGCTTACGGGGCGGGTCGGGGGGTCAGCCCCAGCATTTT. Translating it yields CASSLRGGSGGQPQHF.